This T cell receptor (beta chain) comes out of a study of beta chain features in type 1 diabetes (dated by TCRdb to the late 2010s). At the level of the whole study: Patients and healthy donors did not differ in mean age, gender distribution, total cell number or subset yield. In the study, recently diagnosed type 1 diabetes patients and matched healthy donors were compared on the TCRB repertoires of their sorted circulating CD4+ T cell subsets. Regulatory and stem cell-like memory subsets were isolated from only 8 patients and about eight healthy donors, whereas naive and central memory subsets came from all 30 or so donors. A total of some 110 million sorted cells were examined across all samples, and a strong correlation was observed between cell number per subset and RNA yield. Results the study describes overall, beyond this receptor: In all four CD4+ subsets, TCRB CDR3 length was moderately but significantly shorter in type 1 diabetes patients. At VDJ recombination sites, type 1 diabetes patients had fewer insertions and more deleted nucleotides, which implies abnormalities in thymic rearrangement. Because cDNA rather than genomic DNA was sequenced, highly expressing activated cells could have been over-represented, although no difference in activation and CD3 levels was found between groups. PCR might favor shorter templates, but patient and control samples were amplified and corrected together, so any skew would affect both groups equally. Because small numbers of individuals were included in the HLA sub-analyses, any influence of HLA type on TCRB rearrangement was left unresolved. Naive, central memory and regulatory TCRB repertoires appeared to be more alike among patients than among healthy donors.

The entire isolated RNA was reverse transcribed using the High Capacity cDNA Reverse Transcription Kit, and thus expressed TCRB transcripts were sequenced. Naive, central memory and regulatory T cell samples underwent deep immunoSEQ sequencing, averaging around 3.6 million total reads per sample. After sorted cells were lysed in RLT buffer, RNA was extracted with DNase-treated RNeasy Micro or Mini kits, with the choice depending on cell number. To prevent cross-contamination, every cell subset was processed on its own, while patient and healthy donor samples were processed together. Using the immunoSEQ multiplex PCR, TCRB sequences were amplified from cDNA into 87-bp fragments spanning the CDR3 region. Sequencing of the amplicons was performed on the Illumina HiSeq platform. The original pipeline was this. PCR bias was computationally corrected using synthetic template baselines, reads within Hamming distance 2 were collapsed, and singletons that could not be merged were discarded. Reads were aligned against IMGT to assign V, D and J genes, CDR3 length and insertions or deletions at six rearrangement sites. Clonotype counts were normalized to sorted cell number within each subset before computing true diversity and Gini coefficients with the tcR R package. The overlap coefficient, calculated on TCRB nucleotide sequences, was used to measure repertoire sharing. Out-of-frame TCRB sequences from naive cells were analyzed to stand in for the pre-selection repertoire. TCRdb provides this immuneACCESS table in a form limited to in-frame rearrangements. Some clones are lacking; in checked studies, under half of them reflect an unresolved V gene, and why the rest are absent is not known. Clonal size and the V and J genes are those of that table, whereas D and trimming came from the DNA. The table for this sample lists roughly 240,000 clones; 68% of them were counted only once. The ten top clones hold 0.053% of the sample.

On this clone: Its antigen target is currently unknown. Base qualities are missing; no much larger clone stands one base away.

Each donor gave one peripheral blood draw, averaging approximately 0.12 L, which was collected into heparinised tubes. Naive, central memory, regulatory and stem cell-like memory CD4+ T cells were sorted on a BD FACSAria II using a panel including CD45RO, CCR7, CD25, CD127, CD95 and CD27. Purity was above 95% for every sorted population. Right away, PBMCs were isolated by Lymphoprep density gradient centrifugation and were stained directly, with no culture step. To minimize batch effects, samples were stained and sorted in pairs, one healthy donor with one patient per experiment. V is cut by 2 bases and J by 6 bases, and the space between the germline ends is 10 bases. CDR1 and CDR2 are drawn from the germline V gene: MNHEY, SVGAGI. From its cysteine to its phenylalanine, the CDR3 spans 13 amino acids. Only the CDR3 part of the read is kept: 39 bases, read in frame from the first base.

The sequence was obtained from a man aged 25 to 40 in good health. Material for sequencing was naive CD4+ T cells from blood. The cell subset or site label on this specimen signifies: true naive CD4+ T cells. The rearrangement joined TRBV6-5 to TRBJ1-2, with an unclear D gene assignment. Here is the DNA: TGTGCCAGCAGTTACGAGCGGGCGGATGGCTACACCTTC. The encoded protein is CASSYERADGYTF.